These T cell receptor beta chains were read from a single sample in a study of cytomegalovirus exposure and HLA in healthy donors. Assay: immunoSEQ multiplex PCR; the TCRdb copy retains only in-frame clones and omits some. The table has about 130,000 clones, 80% to 90% seen once. Sample: PBMCs. The receptors here all came from a woman aged 18 to 35 in good health and CMV-seropositive. Both conserved end residues are part of each CDR3. The order of the fields is J gene, D gene, CDR3 length, clone size, V gene, CDR3 DNA, CDR3 protein. D genes are given only for firm matches. Not all rows give a size; the values are once, few, many and, for expanded clones, a class.

>TRBJ1-2|TRBD1|15|-|TRBV19
TGTGCCAGTAGTACCTACGGGACAGGGAAAAGAGGCTACACCTTC
CASSTYGTGKRGYTF
>TRBJ1-6|-|16|-|TRBV19
TGTGCCAGTAGACACCGCGGACAGATAAGAAATTCACCCCTCCACTTT
CASRHRGQIRNSPLHF
>TRBJ1-4|-|15|-|TRBV7-2
TGTGCCAGCAGCTCCCAGGGCACAATTAATGAAAAACTGTTTTTT
CASSSQGTINEKLFF
>TRBJ2-7|TRBD1|11|-|TRBV7-9
TGTGCCGTTCAGGGGGCGGGGGAGCAGTACTTC
CAVQGAGEQYF
>TRBJ1-2|-|14|-|TRBV11-2
TGTGCCAGCAGGGCGGCAGGAGGCAACTATGGCTACACCTTC
CASRAAGGNYGYTF
>TRBJ2-2|-|14|-|TRBV5-1
TGCGCCAGCAGCTTGGGACAGCTGACCGGGGAGCTGTTTTTT
CASSLGQLTGELFF
>TRBJ2-6|TRBD1|16|-|TRBV7-8
TGTGCCAGCAGAAGAGACAGGGTTAGCGGGGCCAACGTCCTGACTTTC
CASRRDRVSGANVLTF
>TRBJ2-7|-|13|-|TRBV27
TGTGCCAGCAGTTTAACTAGGGCCTACGAGCAGTACTTC
CASSLTRAYEQYF
>TRBJ2-3|-|15|-|TRBV7-9
TGTGCCAGCAGCTTAGGGACTGTTAGCACAGATACGCAGTATTTT
CASSLGTVSTDTQYF
>TRBJ2-7|-|13|-|TRBV27
TGTGCCAGCAGTTTGGGCTATTCCTACGAGCAGTACTTC
CASSLGYSYEQYF
>TRBJ2-1|TRBD2|14|-|TRBV5-6
TGTGCCAGCAGCCCTGGGACTATAAACAATGAGCAGTTCTTC
CASSPGTINNEQFF
>TRBJ1-5|-|15|-|TRBV27
TGTGCCAGCAGAAACGGGACAAGTGGCAATCAGCCCCAGCATTTT
CASRNGTSGNQPQHF
>TRBJ1-1|-|17|-|TRBV7-6
TGTGCCAGCAGCTTAGAACTAATAAGGGGGGGGAACACTGAAGCTTTCTTT
CASSLELIRGGNTEAFF
>TRBJ2-3|-|14|-|TRBV6-1
TGTGCCAGCAGTGAAGGCGCGGATTGGGATACGCAGTATTTT
CASSEGADWDTQYF
>TRBJ2-1|-|15|-|TRBV5-1
TGCGCCAGCAGCTTGGGGCGGGGCGGGTACAATGAGCAGTTCTTC
CASSLGRGGYNEQFF
>TRBJ2-2|TRBD2|18|-|TRBV28
TGTGCCAGCAGTTTCCCGCGGACTAGCGGGCAGGACACCGGGGAGCTGTTTTTT
CASSFPRTSGQDTGELFF
>TRBJ2-5|TRBD2|13|-|TRBV4-1
TGCGCCAGCAGCCGGCTAGCGGGGGAGACCCAGTACTTC
CASSRLAGETQYF
>TRBJ2-7|-|15|-|TRBV6-1
TGTGCCAGCAGTGAAGGTTCGGACAGTTCCTACGAGCAGTACTTC
CASSEGSDSSYEQYF
>TRBJ2-5|-|13|-|TRBV11-1
TGTGCCAGCAAATACCCAGGGGATGAGACCCAGTACTTC
CASKYPGDETQYF
>TRBJ2-7|-|15|-|TRBV5-4
TGTGCCAGCAGCTGGGGGGGCAGGGTCCACCTGGAGCAGTACTTC
CASSWGGRVHLEQYF
>TRBJ2-5|TRBD2|13|-|TRBV5-1
TGCGCCAGCAGAAGACTAGCGGAAGAGACCCAGTACTTC
CASRRLAEETQYF
>TRBJ1-6|-|13|-|TRBV9
TGTGCCAGCAGCGTCGGGGGTGGATCACCCCTCCACTTT
CASSVGGGSPLHF
>TRBJ1-2|TRBD1|15|once|TRBV10-3
TGTGCCATCAGCAGCGACAGGGGGCCCCGAGGGGGCTACACCTTC
CAISSDRGPRGGYTF
>TRBJ2-7|TRBD1|14|-|TRBV11-3
TGTGCCAGCAGCCCGACAGGGAGAGCCTACGAGCAGTACTTC
CASSPTGRAYEQYF
>TRBJ1-4|-|16|-|TRBV30
TGTGCCTGGAGTTCGTCCAGGGTAGATGCTAATGAAAAACTGTTTTTT
CAWSSSRVDANEKLFF
>TRBJ1-5|TRBD1|14|-|TRBV25-1
TGTGCCAGCAGTGAAACAGGGGCAGGACAGCCCCAGCATTTT
CASSETGAGQPQHF
>TRBJ2-6|-|16|-|TRBV11-2
TGTGCCAGCAGCTTAGTATCGGGGGCTGGGGCCAACGTCCTGACTTTC
CASSLVSGAGANVLTF
>TRBJ1-2|TRBD1|14|-|TRBV5-4
TGTGCCAGCAGCATGGGACAGGGCATCTATGGCTACACCTTC
CASSMGQGIYGYTF
>TRBJ1-4|-|17|-|TRBV27
TGTGCCAGCAGTTTGGGCGTAGACAGTGCAACTAATGAAAAACTGTTTTTT
CASSLGVDSATNEKLFF
>TRBJ2-2|-|13|-|TRBV9
TGTGCCAGCAGCCCGCAGGGGACCGGGGAGCTGTTTTTT
CASSPQGTGELFF
>TRBJ2-2|-|14|-|TRBV19
TGTGCCAGTAGTCATTATACAGGGACCGGGGAGCTGTTTTTT
CASSHYTGTGELFF
>TRBJ2-5|-|10|-|TRBV19
TGTGCCAGTAGTATAGTAACCCAGTACTTC
CASSIVTQYF
>TRBJ2-5|TRBD1|16|once|TRBV5-1
TGCGCCAGCAGCCGTCTAGAAACAGGGACAGAAGAGACCCAGTACTTC
CASSRLETGTEETQYF